The 32 T cell receptor beta chains below all came from one sample that was sequenced in a study of blood T cells in healthy people across ages. Sample-barcoded 5' priming and a J-beta primer mix drove a second PCR of roughly 6 to 12 cycles. MiXCR was run by TCRdb on the 5' RACE reads, yielding one entry per CDR3 protein. The data show around 780,000 distinct CDR3 sequences, roughly three fifths seen once. Sequencing was performed on blood. Receptors were obtained from a man aged 35 to 55 in good health.

The gene calls are TRBV7-6 and TRBJ2-3; TRBD2 matches at 9 bases. V lost 10 bases to trimming and J lost 2 bases; unmatched junction nucleotides: 10. The CDR3 consists of 15 residues. Per germline, CDR1 SGHVS and CDR2 FNYEAQ. The CDR3: CATMTSGRTTDTQYF. Written as DNA, the CDR3 is TGTGCCACGATGACCAGCGGGAGGACCACAGATACGCAGTATTTT.

The chain couples TRBV20-1 to TRBJ1-1, with D possibly being TRBD1 (6 bases). The length of the CDR3 is 13 residues. Trimming removed 6 bases at V and 2 bases at J, with 13 bases between. Looked up from germline, CDR1 is DFQATT and CDR2 is SNEGSKA (reference sequence). The CDR3 DNA is TGCAGTGCCACCAGGGGAGGAAACACTGAAGCTTTCTTT. As protein: CSATRGGNTEAFF.

The chain uses TRBV20-1 and TRBJ2-6; 9 positions agree with TRBD1. Trimming cost V 5 bases and J 0 bases; bases outside gene matches: 8. CDR3 size: 17 residues. The germline gives CDR1 DFQATT, CDR2 SNEGSKA (reference sequence). The CDR3 protein is CSAPRTGVNSGANVLTF. Written as DNA, the CDR3 is TGCAGTGCTCCACGGACAGGGGTTAACTCTGGGGCCAACGTCCTGACTTTC.

In its sample, this clonotype was seen a few times. The chain's CDR3 is CASRNTGLRDNEQFF. CDR3 nucleotides: TGTGCCAGCAGAAATACAGGGTTGAGGGACAATGAGCAGTTCTTC. The V call is TRBV25-1, the J call TRBJ2-1, with D possibly being TRBD1 (6 bases). This CDR3 comprises 15 residues. The V end lost 6 bases, the J end lost 5 bases, and 17 bases lay between the germline ends. Per germline, CDR1 MGHDK and CDR2 SYGVNS.

The chain uses TRBV2 and TRBJ2-1, with D perhaps assigned TRBD1 or TRBD2 (5 bases each). Germline assignment: CDR1 SNHLY and CDR2 FYNNEI. The V gene lost 6 bases and the J gene lost 9 bases, with 18 bases spanning the gap. The CDR3 consists of 14 residues. As DNA, the CDR3 is TGTGCCAGCAGACCGGGACCAAATAATGGTGAGCAGTTCTTC. The encoded protein is CASRPGPNNGEQFF.

The gene calls are TRBV20-1 and TRBJ2-1; 10 bases map to TRBD2. Germline CDR1 is DFQATT and CDR2 is SNEGSKA (reference sequence). This CDR3 comprises 14 residues. J was trimmed by 6 bases and V by 6 bases; bases with no gene match: 8. The CDR3 reads CSATSGRALNEQFF. CDR3 in DNA: TGCAGTGCCACAAGCGGGAGGGCACTCAATGAGCAGTTCTTC.

As regards this clonotype: One junction end does not reproduce the germline sequence, and a read error may be involved. The rearrangement links TRBV10-2 to TRBJ2-3; possibly TRBD2 for D (5 bases). The CDR3 is made up of 13 amino acids. The germline CDR1 and CDR2 sequences are WSHSY and SAAADI. The CDR3 nucleotides read TGCGTCAGCAGTGAGCGGTCCACAGATACGCAGTATTTT. Protein product: CVSSERSTDTQYF.

This clonotype was found a few times. This chain links TRBV6-2 or TRBV6-3 with TRBJ2-1, with D perhaps TRBD2 (6 bases). Germline lookup yields CDR1 MNHEY and CDR2 SVGEGT. Trimming stripped 7 bases from V and 3 bases from J, with 16 bases between. This CDR3 is 15 amino acids long. CDR3 protein: CASTAGTGGYNEQFF. The CDR3 bases are TGTGCCAGCACCGCCGGGACTGGCGGCTACAATGAGCAGTTCTTC.

The chain uses TRBV5-1 and TRBJ1-4, with 9 nucleotides matching TRBD1. The CDR3 totals 13 residues. From germline, CDR1 is SGHRS and CDR2 YFSETQ. V shed 5 bases and J 8 bases; nucleotides not matched to a gene: 4. CDR3 region: CASSWDREEKLFF. CDR3 DNA: TGCGCCAGCAGTTGGGACAGGGAAGAAAAACTGTTTTTT.

The J gene is TRBJ1-1, the V gene TRBV27; 7 nucleotides match TRBD1. The CDR3 runs 18 residues. Germline-derived CDR1 and CDR2 are MNHEY and SMNVEV (reference sequence). V shed 0 bases, J shed 4 bases, and the junction held 14 bases outside the gene matches. CDR3 sequence reads: CASSLSLVGGGVRTEAFF. CDR3 DNA sequence: TGTGCCAGCAGTTTATCCCTCGTTGGAGGGGGCGTGCGCACTGAAGCTTTCTTT.

This clonotype was seen a few times. V and J are TRBV29-1 and TRBJ2-1; 11 bases are shared with TRBD2. Germline CDR1 reads SQVTM; CDR2 reads ANQGSEA. J was trimmed by 2 bases and V by 5 bases; bases with no gene match: 5. This CDR3 is 15 amino acids long. CDR3 protein: CSVKLAGAPYNEQFF. CDR3 bases: TGCAGCGTTAAACTAGCGGGGGCTCCCTACAATGAGCAGTTCTTC.

This clonotype was detected a few times. The rearrangement uses TRBV12-3 or TRBV12-4 and TRBJ2-7; TRBD1 might be the D (6 bases). Trimming shortened V by 4 bases and J by 4 bases, and 14 bases separated the two germline ends. The CDR3 is 14 amino acids. CDR3 DNA: TGTGCCAGCAGTTCCCTAGGGACATTGTACGAGCAGTACTTC. It yields the protein CASSSLGTLYEQYF.

This clonotype appeared a few times. The rearrangement uses TRBV29-1 and TRBJ2-1, with D possibly matching TRBD2 (7 bases). The CDR3 consists of 14 residues. Trimming left V 7 bases short and J 2 bases short, with 15 bases between. Germline values: CDR1 SQVTM, CDR2 ANQGSEA. The CDR3 here is CSAKGGETYNEQFF. CDR3 in DNA: TGCAGCGCCAAAGGGGGGGAAACCTACAATGAGCAGTTCTTC.

In this sample, this clonotype turned up once. This rearrangement joins TRBV20-1 to TRBJ1-4; D is ambiguous. CDR1 and CDR2 from the germline V gene are DFQATT and SNEGSKA (reference sequence). The V gene lost 0 bases and the J gene lost 0 bases, with 11 bases spanning the gap. The CDR3 spans 16 residues. The CDR3 region is CSARDLGSATNEKLFF. Written as DNA, the CDR3 is TGCAGTGCTAGAGATCTGGGAAGTGCAACTAATGAAAAACTGTTTTTT.

This clonotype has a handful of counts. The rearrangement joins TRBV6-1 to TRBJ1-4, with 7 bases fitting TRBD1. Germline V gene data show CDR1 as MNHNS and CDR2 as SASEGT. The CDR3 extends over 18 amino acids. Losses at the gene ends were 7 bases for V and 7 bases for J; bases not matched to a gene: 21. DNA of the CDR3: TGTGCCAGCAAAGGAGGAGGTAGAGGGACAGAGTGGAGTGAAAAACTGTTTTTT. This translates into CASKGGGRGTEWSEKLFF.

This clonotype was observed at least ten times. The rearrangement links TRBV14 to TRBJ1-1; no clear D. With 6 bases removed from V and 1 base from J, the gap between germline ends came to 6 bases. In germline, CDR1 is SGHDN, CDR2 FVKESK. This CDR3 contains 12 residues. The CDR3 region has the DNA TGTGCCAGCAGTCGAGGGAACACTGAAGCTTTCTTT. Translation gives CASSRGNTEAFF.

Only one count was recorded for this clonotype. Given the absence of the conserved phenylalanine or tryptophan at the CDR3 end, a read error is likely. The rearrangement links TRBV6-5 to TRBJ2-5; D call uncertain. V gave up 6 bases and J gave up 0 bases, with 11 bases separating them. Germline V gene data show CDR1 as MNHEY and CDR2 as SVGAGI. This CDR3 spans 14 amino acids. The chain's CDR3 is CASSRPFDQETQYI. The CDR3 DNA is TGTGCCAGCAGCAGGCCCTTTGACCAAGAGACCCAGTACATC.

This clonotype came up a few times. V and J are TRBV7-2 and TRBJ2-1, with 8 bases matching TRBD1. CDR1 is SGHTA, CDR2 FQGNSA, per germline. The CDR3 covers 14 residues. Trimming took 5 bases from V and 8 from J; bases not matched to a gene: 8. The CDR3 region is CASSAGQGVDEQFF. CDR3 DNA: TGTGCCAGCAGCGCAGGACAGGGTGTCGATGAGCAGTTCTTC.

This clonotype was detected a few times. Here the CDR3 reads CASLPHGLAVTDTQYF. The CDR3 DNA follows: TGTGCCAGCCTCCCTCATGGGCTAGCGGTGACAGATACGCAGTATTTT. V gene TRBV2 combines with J gene TRBJ2-3, with 7 bases aligning to TRBD2. Germline CDR1 SNHLY, CDR2 FYNNEI. Trimming removed 8 bases from V and 3 bases from J; junction bases left unmatched: 14. This CDR3 spans 16 amino acids. The whole variable domain, remainder taken from reference TRBV2 and TRBJ2-3, is EPEVTQTPSHQVTQMGQEVILRCVPISNHLYFYWYRQILGQKVEFLVSFYNNEISEKSEIFDDQFSVERPDGSNFTLKIRSTKLEDSAMYFCASLPHGLAVTDTQYFGPGTRLTVL.

This clonotype was counted a few times. The chain links TRBV10-3 to TRBJ2-7; D is undetermined. The CDR3 totals 14 residues. Germline lookup yields CDR1 ENHRY and CDR2 SYGVKD. V gave up 0 bases and J gave up 2 bases, with 8 bases separating them. The CDR3 sequence: CAISESVITYEQYF. In DNA, the CDR3 is TGTGCCATCAGTGAGTCGGTGATAACCTACGAGCAGTACTTC.

This chain uses TRBV20-1 with TRBJ2-1; D perhaps matches TRBD1 (6 bases). The germline V gene encodes CDR1 DFQATT and CDR2 SNEGSKA (reference sequence). The CDR3 runs 16 residues. Trimming removed 0 bases at V and 2 bases at J, with 14 bases between. CDR3 protein: CSARDLEDSTYNEQFF. The CDR3 DNA follows: TGCAGTGCTAGAGACCTAGAGGACAGCACCTACAATGAGCAGTTCTTC.

This clonotype was detected a few times. The chain has TRBV9 and TRBJ2-7, with 9 positions matching TRBD1. Unmatched junction bases numbered 2, after V lost 0 bases and J lost 1 base. CDR1 SGDLS and CDR2 YYNGEE come from the germline V gene. This CDR3 has 15 residues. CDR3 residues: CASSVEGQGSYEQYF. The CDR3 DNA sequence: TGTGCCAGCAGCGTAGAGGGACAGGGATCCTACGAGCAGTACTTC.

This clonotype showed up just a few times. The genes are TRBV27 and TRBJ2-3, with TRBD2 identical over 8 bases. V lost 2 bases, J lost 1 base, and 14 bases stayed unmatched. The CDR3 length is 19 residues. Germline V lookup: CDR1 MNHEY, CDR2 SMNVEV (reference sequence). CDR3 sequence reads: CASSLMGDSAGVGTDTQYF. The CDR3 DNA reads as TGTGCCAGCAGTTTAATGGGTGACTCAGCGGGAGTTGGCACAGATACGCAGTATTTT.

The V gene is TRBV27, the J gene TRBJ2-3, with a weak D call TRBD2 (6 bases). The V end was cut by 4 bases, the J end by 4 bases, with 18 bases between. The germline V gene encodes CDR1 MNHEY and CDR2 SMNVEV (reference sequence). This CDR3 region has 16 residues. The CDR3 loop reads CASSSPSRGNSDTQYF. In DNA form, the CDR3 reads TGTGCCAGCAGTTCCCCCTCCCGCGGGAACTCAGATACGCAGTATTTT.

This clonotype has a single count. The rearrangement uses TRBV28 and TRBJ2-5; TRBD2 agrees at 8 bases. The junction had 15 bases not matched to a gene; V was cut back by 2 bases and J by 13 bases. CDR1 and CDR2 from the germline V gene are MDHEN and SYDVKM. The CDR3 is 15 amino acids. The CDR3 nucleotides are TGTGCCAGCAGTTTACCCGGGACTAGTGGGACCCCCCTGTACTTC. Amino acid sequence: CASSLPGTSGTPLYF.

This CDR3 is CASSGQGASSYNEQFF. The CDR3 region has the DNA TGTGCCAGCAGTGGACAGGGGGCGAGCTCCTACAATGAGCAGTTCTTC. This sequence joins TRBV25-1 and TRBJ2-1; 10 bases match TRBD1. Germline CDR1 is MGHDK and CDR2 is SYGVNS. The CDR3 spans 16 residues. With V trimmed by 4 bases and J by 0 bases, 3 bases remained unmatched.

The chain couples TRBV4-2 to TRBJ2-3, with 11 positions matching TRBD1. The CDR3 covers 15 residues. The junction had 3 bases not matched to a gene; V was cut back by 1 base and J by 6 bases. Germline CDR1 and CDR2: LGHNA and YNFKEQ. Here the CDR3 reads CASSQAGQGEDTQYF. For the CDR3, the DNA is TGTGCCAGCAGCCAAGCGGGACAGGGGGAGGATACGCAGTATTTT.

The V call is TRBV4-1, the J call TRBJ2-5; D gene unclear. Per the germline V gene, CDR1 is MGHRA and CDR2 is YSYEKL. The CDR3 runs to 15 residues. The germline V and J ends were trimmed by 4 bases and 2 bases, with 14 bases remaining between them. CDR3 coding DNA: TGCGCCAGCAGCCCCCCTGATGGGCGGCAAGAGACCCAGTACTTC. Its translation: CASSPPDGRQETQYF.

V gene TRBV12-3 or TRBV12-4 combines with J gene TRBJ2-5; D possibly corresponds to TRBD2 (6 bases). The V gene lost 6 bases and the J gene lost 1 base, with 15 bases spanning the gap. The CDR3 totals 15 residues. The CDR3 loop reads CASRVAGGLQETQYF. In DNA form, the CDR3 reads TGTGCCAGCAGGGTAGCCGGGGGACTCCAAGAGACCCAGTACTTC.

This sequence joins TRBV28 and TRBJ2-4, with a possible D match to TRBD2 (5 bases). V lost 7 bases, J lost 0 bases, and 19 bases lay in between. The CDR3 is 17 amino acids. Per the germline V gene, CDR1 is MDHEN and CDR2 is SYDVKM. The CDR3 sequence: CASTLRRGRVAKNIQYF. In DNA form, the CDR3 reads TGTGCCAGCACCTTAAGGAGAGGGCGCGTAGCCAAAAACATTCAGTACTTC.

J is TRBJ2-5 and V is TRBV29-1, with a weak D call TRBD1 (6 bases). With 1 base removed from V and 0 bases from J, the gap between germline ends came to 12 bases. CDR1 is SQVTM, CDR2 ANQGSEA, per germline. The CDR3 covers 15 residues. The CDR3 DNA reads TGCAGCGTTGAAGGTTCTACAGGGAACCAAGAGACCCAGTACTTC. This codes for CSVEGSTGNQETQYF.

DNA of the CDR3: TGTGCCAGCAGCCTGGAGGGCAGGGAGGATCAGCCCCAGCATTTT. Amino acid sequence: CASSLEGREDQPQHF. V usage is TRBV5-6 and J usage is TRBJ1-5, with D perhaps matching TRBD1 (5 bases). V lost 4 bases to trimming and J lost 5 bases, with 16 bases between them. Germline CDR1 is SGHDT and CDR2 is YYEEEE. The CDR3 totals 15 residues. Based on the CDR3 plus reference TRBV5-6 and TRBJ1-5, the full variable domain is DAGVTQSPTHLIKTRGQQVTLRCSPKSGHDTVSWYQQALGQGPQFIFQYYEEEERQRGNFPDRFSGHQFPNYSSELNVNALLLGDSALYLCASSLEGREDQPQHFGDGTRLSIL.